One sample yielded the 22 T cell receptor beta chains listed below, sequenced in a study of blood T cell repertoires in COVID-19. Using immunoSEQ multiplex PCR, the repertoire was profiled, and TCRdb retains in-frame clones only, with some absent. The top ten clones hold 6% of a sample with under 200,000 clones, more than 70% of them seen once. Sequencing was carried out using peripheral blood. Every receptor here comes from a man between 40 and 49 years old with active or convalescent COVID-19.

The gene calls are TRBV14 and TRBJ2-1, with 7 bases lining up with TRBD1. The germline gives CDR1 SGHDN, CDR2 FVKESK. The CDR3 totals 16 residues. J was trimmed by 5 bases and V by 2 bases; bases with no gene match: 9. The CDR3 sequence is CASSQPTGIFDNEQFF. As DNA, the CDR3 is TGTGCCAGCAGCCAACCGACAGGGATCTTTGACAATGAGCAGTTCTTC.

This chain connects TRBV2 to TRBJ2-2; D is possibly TRBD1 (6 bases). Trimming stripped 4 bases from V and 6 bases from J, with 15 bases between. This CDR3 is 15 amino acids long. Germline assignment: CDR1 SNHLY and CDR2 FYNNEI. CDR3 sequence (DNA): TGTGCCAGCAGTGTGGGCAGGGGAGCGGCCGGGGAGCTGTTTTTT. Translated: CASSVGRGAAGELFF. Variable domain in full (rest from reference TRBV2 and TRBJ2-2): EPEVTQTPSHQVTQMGQEVILRCVPISNHLYFYWYRQILGQKVEFLVSFYNNEISEKSEIFDDQFSVERPDGSNFTLKIRSTKLEDSAMYFCASSVGRGAAGELFFGEGSRLTVL.

The chain uses TRBV4-3 and TRBJ1-2; TRBD1 is a possible D gene (6 bases). Germline loops: CDR1 LGHNA, CDR2 YSLEER. The CDR3 runs 17 residues. Trimming removed 4 bases at V and 1 base at J, with 19 bases between. CDR3 loop: CASSPTSGTPFNYGYTF. DNA of the CDR3: TGCGCCAGCAGCCCGACTTCCGGGACACCATTTAACTATGGCTACACCTTC.

This chain links TRBV19 with TRBJ1-1; 8 bases are a match to TRBD1. Per the germline V gene, CDR1 is LNHDA and CDR2 is SQIVND (reference sequence). This CDR3 is built from 15 residues. The trim removed 3 bases at V and 0 bases at J, leaving 3 bases unmatched. CDR3 in amino acids: CASSIGQGMNTEAFF. CDR3 bases: TGTGCCAGTAGTATCGGACAGGGAATGAACACTGAAGCTTTCTTT.

The chain couples TRBV4-1 to TRBJ1-1; D gene ambiguous. The ends were cut back, 0 bases at V and 5 bases at J, with 22 bases in the middle. The V gene's germline CDR1 is MGHRA and CDR2 YSYEKL. CDR3 size: 18 residues. The CDR3 coding sequence is TGCGCCAGCAGCCAAGATATACAAAGATTAATATCGGGTACTGAAGCTTTCTTT. This codes for CASSQDIQRLISGTEAFF.

This clone was picked up many times. J is TRBJ1-2 and V is TRBV25-1, with 9 bases lining up with TRBD1. Germline CDR1 is MGHDK and CDR2 is SYGVNS. The ends lost 2 bases at V and 6 bases at J; junction bases unmatched: 10. CDR3 size: 16 residues. The CDR3 protein is CASSERDRDREHGYTF. DNA of the CDR3: TGTGCCAGCAGTGAACGGGACAGGGATCGGGAACATGGCTACACCTTC.

The J gene is TRBJ1-2, the V gene TRBV3-1 (or the pseudogene TRBV3-2); tentatively, D is TRBD1 (6 bases). Trimming pared 3 bases from V and 4 bases from J, leaving 12 bases between. Germline CDR1 is LGHDT and CDR2 is YNNKEL (reference sequence). The CDR3 has 14 residues. CDR3 amino acids: CASSHLTGIYGYTF. CDR3 DNA: TGTGCCAGCAGCCATTTGACAGGAATCTATGGCTACACCTTC.

The V call is TRBV12-5, the J call TRBJ1-1; tentative D call: TRBD1 (6 bases). The CDR3 consists of 15 residues. In germline, CDR1 is LGHNT, CDR2 FRNRAP. V was trimmed by 1 base and J by 7 bases, leaving 16 bases between them. The CDR3 sequence: CASGLGARLTGEAFF. The DNA of the CDR3 is TGTGCTAGTGGTTTGGGAGCCAGGTTGACAGGTGAAGCTTTCTTT.

The chain employs TRBV7-9 and TRBJ2-2, with TRBD2 matching over 7 bases. The CDR3 loop spans 17 amino acids. With 3 bases clipped from V and 4 bases from J, the junction kept 11 bases outside the gene matches. Germline V gene lookup returns CDR1 SEHNR and CDR2 FQNEAQ (reference sequence). In DNA, the CDR3 is TGTGCCAGCAGCTTCGTGGGATTGCGGGAGCGCACCGGGGAGCTGTTTTTT. This encodes CASSFVGLRERTGELFF.

This chain connects TRBV27 to TRBJ2-1, with 9 nucleotides matching TRBD2. Germline V gene data show CDR1 as MNHEY and CDR2 as SMNVEV (reference sequence). V lost 7 bases, J lost 3 bases, and 7 bases stayed unmatched. The CDR3 extends over 15 amino acids. The CDR3 loop is CASNRRGGDYNEQFF. The CDR3, as DNA: TGTGCCAGCAACCGCCGCGGGGGGGACTACAATGAGCAGTTCTTC.

The CDR3 coding sequence is TGTGCCAGCAGCTTGCTGGGGGGAGGGAGGCAAGAGACCCAGTACTTC. Translation: CASSLLGGGRQETQYF. The rearrangement links TRBV5-6 to TRBJ2-5; 7 nucleotides align to TRBD2. V was clipped by 1 base and J by 2 bases; unmatched bases: 8. From germline, CDR1 is SGHDT and CDR2 YYEEEE. This CDR3 region has 16 residues. Variable domain in full (rest from reference TRBV5-6 and TRBJ2-5): DAGVTQSPTHLIKTRGQQVTLRCSPKSGHDTVSWYQQALGQGPQFIFQYYEEEERQRGNFPDRFSGHQFPNYSSELNVNALLLGDSALYLCASSLLGGGRQETQYFGPGTRLLVL.

The chain has TRBV27 and TRBJ2-3, with 8 bases identical to TRBD2. Germline CDR1 and CDR2: MNHEY and SMNVEV (reference sequence). CDR3 size: 14 residues. The J segment lost 8 bases and the V segment lost 6 bases, leaving 10 bases of the junction unmatched. CDR3 DNA sequence: TGTGCCAGCAGACCGGGACTAGAACACGGTACGCAGTATTTT. Residues: CASRPGLEHGTQYF.

J is TRBJ2-3 and V is TRBV4-2; the D gene is possibly TRBD2 (5 bases). This CDR3 has 17 residues. The germline V gene has CDR1 LGHNA and CDR2 YNFKEQ. Trimming removed 2 bases at V and 4 bases at J, with 19 bases between. The CDR3 region has the DNA TGTGCCAGCAGCCAAAAAAGCGGTCTAATCTCCTCAGATACGCAGTATTTT. Residues: CASSQKSGLISSDTQYF.

This clone has just one count. The rearrangement links TRBV11-2 to TRBJ2-7; D possibly corresponds to TRBD2 (5 bases). Germline CDR1 SGHAT, CDR2 FQNNGV. There are 15 residues in the CDR3. V lost 1 base and J lost 4, with 14 bases in between. The CDR3 nucleotides read TGTGCCAGCAGCTTAGGAACGAGGGCGTTATACGAGCAGTACTTC. Its translation is CASSLGTRALYEQYF.

This chain connects TRBV7-8 to TRBJ2-2; 11 bases are shared with TRBD2. This CDR3 comprises 18 residues. The J segment lost 0 bases and the V segment lost 2 bases, leaving 5 bases of the junction unmatched. Germline V lookup: CDR1 SGHVS, CDR2 FQNEAQ. DNA of the CDR3: TGTGCCAGCAGCTTACTACTAGCGGGGGCCGCGAACACCGGGGAGCTGTTTTTT. Its translation is CASSLLLAGAANTGELFF.

The chain recombines TRBV3-1 (or the pseudogene TRBV3-2) with TRBJ2-7; 12 bases line up with TRBD2. Germline lookup yields CDR1 LGHDT and CDR2 YNNKEL (reference sequence). The CDR3 is 18 amino acids. With 3 bases clipped from V and 1 base from J, the junction kept 10 bases outside the gene matches. CDR3 amino acids: CASSHLAGGPYGSYEQYF. CDR3 coding DNA: TGTGCCAGCAGCCACCTAGCGGGAGGGCCCTATGGGTCCTACGAGCAGTACTTC.

The J gene is TRBJ1-3, the V gene TRBV9; D call uncertain. Germline CDR1 and CDR2: SGDLS and YYNGEE. V dropped 2 bases and J dropped 3 bases, with 12 bases sitting between them. This CDR3 has 15 amino acids. CDR3 nucleotide sequence: TGTGCCAGCAGCGTCGGTAACAGTCTTGGAAACACCATATATTTT. Its translation: CASSVGNSLGNTIYF. Combining the CDR3 with reference TRBV9 and TRBJ1-3 gives the whole variable domain DSGVTQTPKHLITATGQRVTLRCSPRSGDLSVYWYQQSLDQGLQFLIQYYNGEERAKGNILERFSAQQFPDLHSELNLSSLELGDSALYFCASSVGNSLGNTIYFGEGSWLTVV.

This clone has just one count. The CDR3 nucleotides read TGTGCCAGCAGTTTTGTAGGGTTACGGAGGGAGCAGTACTTC. Protein product: CASSFVGLRREQYF. V and J are TRBV28 and TRBJ2-7; D might be TRBD2 (5 bases). V gave up 3 bases and J gave up 7 bases, with 16 bases separating them. Germline assignment: CDR1 MDHEN and CDR2 SYDVKM. This CDR3 contains 14 residues. The full variable domain, with the rest looked up from reference TRBV28 and TRBJ2-7, is DVKVTQSSRYLVKRTGEKVFLECVQDMDHENMFWYRQDPGLGLRLIYFSYDVKMKEKGDIPEGYSVSREKKERFSLILESASTNQTSMYLCASSFVGLRREQYFGPGTRLTVT.

The CDR3 DNA is TGTGCCAGCAGCTTCACGGGCTCCTACGAGCAGTACTTC. Translated, it gives CASSFTGSYEQYF. The rearrangement joins TRBV7-2 to TRBJ2-7; D not certain. There are 13 residues in the CDR3. The V gene's germline CDR1 is SGHTA and CDR2 FQGNSA. Deletions cut 3 bases from V and 0 bases from J, with 6 bases between.

The chain uses TRBV6-5 and TRBJ2-7, with TRBD1 identical over 7 bases. The CDR3 is 14 residues long. V shed 7 bases and J 0 bases; nucleotides not matched to a gene: 6. Germline V gives CDR1 MNHEY, CDR2 SVGAGI. The CDR3 is CASTPQGYSYEQYF. For the CDR3, the DNA is TGTGCCAGCACCCCACAGGGGTACTCCTACGAGCAGTACTTC.

This chain links TRBV19 with TRBJ1-3; D ambiguous. The CDR3 extends over 14 amino acids. V was cut by 5 bases and J by 0 bases, with 8 bases left in between. Germline CDR1 is LNHDA and CDR2 is SQIVND (reference sequence). Here the CDR3 DNA reads TGTGCCAGTAGTTTCGGTAGCTCTGGAAACACCATATATTTT. This encodes CASSFGSSGNTIYF.

The rearrangement links TRBV5-1 to TRBJ2-3; TRBD2 matches 9 bases. Germline V gives CDR1 SGHRS, CDR2 YFSETQ. Trimming at V came to 4 bases and at J to 6 bases, leaving 9 bases not matched to a gene. CDR3 length equals 15 residues. The CDR3 nucleotides are TGCGCCAGCAGCGTCCGCACTAGCGGGCCGGATACGCAGTATTTT. Translating it yields CASSVRTSGPDTQYF.